The 6 T cell receptor beta chains given below trace back to one sample, sequenced in a study of graft-versus-host responses after intestinal transplantation. Their antigens remain unidentified. Sequenced by immunoSEQ multiplex PCR; TCRdb stores in-frame clones only, minus some. The sample records under 100,000 clones, around 93% being singletons. Sequencing used unstimulated CD8+ T cells sorted from spleen or lymph node cells, obtained before transplant. All receptors derive from a human donor who was the organ donor for an intestinal transplant.

The chain joins TRBV28 to TRBJ2-1, with D perhaps matching TRBD1 (6 bases). Germline CDR1 is MDHEN and CDR2 is SYDVKM. This CDR3 comprises 13 residues. Trimming pared 5 bases from V and 9 bases from J, leaving 14 bases between. This CDR3 reads CASSNQGLTEQFF. CDR3 sequence (DNA): TGTGCCAGCAGTAATCAGGGGCTTACTGAGCAGTTCTTC.

The chain carries TRBV7-6 and TRBJ1-1; the D is unclear. CDR3 size: 16 residues. From germline, CDR1 is SGHVS and CDR2 FNYEAQ. The V and J ends lost 2 bases and 1 base respectively, with 14 bases between them. The CDR3 protein is CASSLSLGEGNTEAFF. Written as DNA, the CDR3 is TGTGCCAGCAGCTTAAGTTTAGGAGAGGGGAACACTGAAGCTTTCTTT. Full variable domain (outside the CDR3, taken from reference TRBV7-6 and TRBJ1-1): GAGVSQSPRYKVTKRGQDVALRCDPISGHVSLYWYRQALGQGPEFLTYFNYEAQQDKSGLPNDRFSAERPEGSISTLTIQRTEQRDSAMYRCASSLSLGEGNTEAFFGQGTRLTVV.

The chain combines TRBV5-1 with TRBJ1-4; D possibly corresponds to TRBD1 (5 bases). Per germline, CDR1 SGHRS and CDR2 YFSETQ. V shed 1 base and J shed 6 bases, with 10 bases lying between them. This CDR3 contains 14 residues. CDR3 in amino acids: CASSLWPGDEKLFF. CDR3 in DNA: TGCGCCAGCAGCTTGTGGCCGGGGGATGAAAAACTGTTTTTT.

This chain links TRBV27 with TRBJ2-3, with D maybe TRBD1 (5 bases). Trimming took 4 bases from V and 11 from J, leaving 13 bases between them. CDR1 is MNHEY, CDR2 SMNVEV, per germline (reference sequence). The CDR3 runs 12 residues. The CDR3 sequence: CASSSGFQGQYF. The CDR3 region has the DNA TGTGCCAGCAGTTCAGGGTTCCAGGGGCAGTATTTT.

The chain employs TRBV6-5 and TRBJ2-2; D remains ambiguous. V lost 3 bases and J 5 bases, leaving 7 bases between the germline ends. CDR3 length: 13 amino acids. Germline CDR1 MNHEY, CDR2 SVGAGI. The CDR3 DNA reads TGTGCCAGCAGTTATGGGCAGACCGGGGAGCTGTTTTTT. Translated, it gives CASSYGQTGELFF.

J is TRBJ2-3 and V is TRBV4-3, with D possibly being TRBD2 (6 bases). Germline V gene sequence: CDR1 LGHNA, CDR2 YSLEER. V was pared by 4 bases and J by 4 bases, with 15 bases between. The CDR3 is made up of 15 amino acids. This CDR3 reads CASSPELAPADTQYF. CDR3 DNA sequence: TGCGCCAGCAGCCCCGAACTAGCCCCAGCAGATACGCAGTATTTT.